The 26 T cell receptor beta chains listed next were all sequenced from one sample in a study of T-cell memory formation after mild COVID-19. TCRdb redid the calling of the 5' RACE reads with MiXCR, one entry per CDR3 protein. The table lists around 410,000 distinct CDR3 sequences, around 22% of them singletons, with roughly 14% in the top ten. Material for sequencing was PBMCs or a T cell subset sorted from them (not recorded which). The receptors here all came from an adult woman who had mild COVID-19 (a few samples of this study predate the infection). Cell type and time point are not known.

The chain links TRBV12-3 or TRBV12-4 to TRBJ1-5; D perhaps matches TRBD1 (5 bases). V was clipped by 5 bases and J by 6 bases, with 17 bases between them. The CDR3 is 15 amino acids. The CDR3 loop is CASSPRRGTSQPQHF. In DNA, the CDR3 is TGTGCCAGCAGTCCTAGGCGGGGGACTAGTCAGCCCCAGCATTTT.

The V call is TRBV6-6, the J call TRBJ1-2; a weak D match, TRBD1 (5 bases). This CDR3 contains 17 residues. Germline-derived CDR1 and CDR2 are MNHNY and SVGAGI (reference sequence). V was trimmed by 0 bases and J by 2 bases, leaving 16 bases between them. This CDR3 is CASSYSSQVSFNYGYTF. CDR3 nucleotide sequence: TGTGCCAGCAGTTACTCGTCACAGGTTTCATTCAACTATGGCTACACCTTC.

This clonotype occurred a few times. The V and J genes are TRBV30 and TRBJ1-1; D unclear. Deletions cut 5 bases from V and 5 bases from J, with 6 bases between. The germline V gene has CDR1 GTSNPN and CDR2 SVGIG (reference sequence). The CDR3 is made up of 10 amino acids. DNA of the CDR3: TGTGCCTGGGGGGAAACTGAAGCTTTCTTT. As protein: CAWGETEAFF.

The rearrangement joins TRBV12-3 or TRBV12-4 to TRBJ2-5; D remains ambiguous. Trimming pared 5 bases from V and 2 bases from J, leaving 18 bases between. This CDR3 spans 16 amino acids. DNA for the CDR3: TGTGCCAGCAGTCTGCACCTATCAGTCCCACAAGAGACCCAGTACTTC. Its translation: CASSLHLSVPQETQYF.

This clonotype was recorded a few times. This chain uses TRBV20-1 with TRBJ1-1; no clear D. Germline assignment: CDR1 DFQATT and CDR2 SNEGSKA (reference sequence). This CDR3 has 13 residues. Trimming shortened V by 3 bases and J by 4 bases, and 12 bases separated the two germline ends. CDR3 protein: CSASPAKGTEAFF. CDR3 DNA sequence: TGCAGTGCTAGCCCCGCCAAGGGCACTGAAGCTTTCTTT.

This sequence joins TRBV10-3 and TRBJ2-7; 8 nucleotides align to TRBD1. Germline assignment: CDR1 ENHRY and CDR2 SYGVKD. This CDR3 comprises 17 residues. Unmatched junction bases numbered 10, after V lost 3 bases and J lost 0 bases. CDR3 in DNA: TGTGCCATCAGTGACCCCCACCGGGACAGGCTCTCCTACGAGCAGTACTTC. Translated: CAISDPHRDRLSYEQYF.

In this sample, this clonotype is medium-sized. The CDR3 nucleotides read TGCAGTGCGGGTGGACTATCCTACAATGAGCAGTTCTTC. Protein sequence: CSAGGLSYNEQFF. The V and J genes are TRBV20-1 and TRBJ2-1; D is possibly TRBD2 (6 bases). This CDR3 contains 13 residues. Trimming cost V 6 bases and J 1 base, with 10 bases left between them. Per the germline V gene, CDR1 is DFQATT and CDR2 is SNEGSKA (reference sequence).

The chain uses TRBV5-1 and TRBJ2-2; D perhaps matches TRBD2 (6 bases). The length of the CDR3 is 18 residues. In germline, CDR1 is SGHRS, CDR2 YFSETQ. V lost 1 base and J 3 bases, leaving 19 bases between the germline ends. Here the CDR3 reads CASSLNLWRERDTGELFF. DNA for the CDR3: TGCGCCAGCAGCTTGAACCTGTGGAGGGAGCGCGACACCGGGGAGCTGTTTTTT.

The V gene is TRBV20-1, the J gene TRBJ2-3, with D maybe TRBD2 (6 bases). This CDR3 has 14 residues. Between the trimmed V and J ends, which lost 5 bases and 4 bases, there was a span of 16 bases. Germline V gene data show CDR1 as DFQATT and CDR2 as SNEGSKA (reference sequence). In nucleotides, the CDR3 is TGCAGTGCTGGGGAGCGGGTGGGGGCAGATACGCAGTATTTT. Residues: CSAGERVGADTQYF.

V is TRBV9 and J is TRBJ2-1; 7 nucleotides align to TRBD1. Germline trimming cut 3 bases from V and 2 bases from J; bases unmatched to any gene: 5. In germline, CDR1 is SGDLS, CDR2 YYNGEE. CDR3 length: 15 amino acids. CDR3 loop: CASSARDRAYNEQFF. CDR3 coding DNA: TGTGCCAGCAGCGCTCGTGACAGGGCCTACAATGAGCAGTTCTTC.

The chain links TRBV28 to TRBJ2-7; D tentatively fits TRBD1 or TRBD2 (5 bases each). Germline V CDR1 and CDR2: MDHEN, SYDVKM. The CDR3 is 13 residues long. Deletions cut 7 bases from V and 3 bases from J, with 13 bases between. The CDR3 DNA reads as TGTGCCAGCATTGACGGGACCTACTACGAGCAGTACTTC. This gives the protein CASIDGTYYEQYF.

The V call is TRBV3-1, the J call TRBJ1-1; TRBD1 aligns across 7 bases. The germline V gene encodes CDR1 LGHDT and CDR2 YNNKEL (reference sequence). The CDR3 loop spans 14 amino acids. Losses at the gene ends were 4 bases for V and 4 bases for J; bases not matched to a gene: 6. CDR3 residues: CASSRARGGTEAFF. CDR3 DNA: TGTGCCAGCAGCCGAGCCAGGGGGGGCACTGAAGCTTTCTTT.

The genes are TRBV29-1 and TRBJ1-2; no firm D call. CDR1 is SQVTM, CDR2 ANQGSEA, per germline. This CDR3 region has 13 residues. The V and J ends lost 5 bases and 5 bases respectively, with 15 bases between them. CDR3 protein: CSVHRGEIYGYTF. CDR3 nucleotide sequence: TGCAGCGTTCACCGGGGTGAGATATATGGCTACACCTTC.

This clonotype was counted between two and nine times. The chain employs TRBV20-1 and TRBJ1-1, with D possibly being TRBD1 (6 bases). V was pared by 3 bases and J by 1 base, with 9 bases between. The CDR3 runs 13 residues. Looked up from germline, CDR1 is DFQATT and CDR2 is SNEGSKA (reference sequence). DNA for the CDR3: TGCAGTGCTAGTTCAGGGGCGAACACTGAAGCTTTCTTT. Translating gives CSASSGANTEAFF.

This clonotype has just a few counts. This sequence joins TRBV4-2 and TRBJ2-7; TRBD2 matches at 13 bases. Trimming at V came to 4 bases and at J to 1 base, leaving 4 bases not matched to a gene. CDR3 length: 16 amino acids. From germline, CDR1 is LGHNA and CDR2 YNFKEQ. The CDR3 nucleotides read TGTGCCAGCAGCCTGGGGACTAGCGGGGTTTCCTACGAGCAGTACTTC. It specifies CASSLGTSGVSYEQYF.

The table lists this clonotype with a few counts. The chain recombines TRBV4-3 with TRBJ2-1; D gene uncertain. The CDR3 runs to 12 residues. Trimming took off 4 bases at V and 8 bases at J, with 9 bases between the two ends. Germline V gene sequence: CDR1 LGHNA, CDR2 YSLEER. CDR3 nucleotide sequence: TGCGCCAGCAGCCGCCCCCTCCATGAGCAGTTCTTC. Translated, it gives CASSRPLHEQFF.

This clonotype has more than one count but fewer than ten. The chain links TRBV5-1 to TRBJ2-1, with D perhaps TRBD1 (5 bases). Deletions cut 1 base from V and 5 bases from J, with 10 bases between. Germline CDR1 SGHRS, CDR2 YFSETQ. The CDR3 is 14 residues long. As DNA, the CDR3 is TGCGCCAGCAGCTTGTGGCAGGGTCACAATGAGCAGTTCTTC. Protein sequence: CASSLWQGHNEQFF.

The rearrangement links TRBV4-2 to TRBJ2-5; D tentatively reads TRBD1 or TRBD2 (5 bases each). Between the trimmed V and J ends, which lost 4 bases and 5 bases, there was a span of 17 bases. The CDR3 is made up of 15 amino acids. Germline CDR1 LGHNA, CDR2 YNFKEQ. Here the CDR3 DNA reads TGTGCCAGCAGCCTATCCTTAACCGAGGGGGAGACCCAGTACTTC. This translates into CASSLSLTEGETQYF.

The CDR3 spells CASGLTGRETQYF. CDR3 in DNA: TGTGCTAGTGGTTTGACAGGGAGAGAGACCCAGTACTTC. The chain combines TRBV12-5 with TRBJ2-5; tentative D call: TRBD1 (6 bases). From germline, CDR1 is LGHNT and CDR2 FRNRAP. The CDR3 is 13 amino acids. The germline V and J ends were trimmed by 2 bases and 4 bases, with 8 bases remaining between them. The full variable domain, its missing parts supplied by reference TRBV12-5 and TRBJ2-5, is DARVTQTPRHKVTEMGQEVTMRCQPILGHNTVFWYRQTMMQGLELLAYFRNRAPLDDSGMPKDRFSAEMPDATLATLKIQPSEPRDSAVYFCASGLTGRETQYFGPGTRLLVL.

This clonotype was seen only once. The V call is TRBV20-1, the J call TRBJ1-1, with D possibly matching TRBD1 (5 bases). This CDR3 spans 15 amino acids. The V and J ends lost 0 bases and 4 bases respectively, with 15 bases between them. CDR1 and CDR2 from the germline V gene are DFQATT and SNEGSKA (reference sequence). The CDR3 nucleotides are TGCAGTGCTAGAGATTTCGGGGCGCGGGGCACTGAAGCTTTCTTT. Protein product: CSARDFGARGTEAFF.

This clonotype was observed a handful of times. The gene calls are TRBV4-2 and TRBJ2-1, with 11 positions matching TRBD2. V dropped 5 bases and J dropped 6; count of bases not matched to a gene: 6. This CDR3 comprises 15 residues. Germline V gene sequence: CDR1 LGHNA, CDR2 YNFKEQ. In nucleotides, the CDR3 is TGTGCCAGCAGCTTACTAGCGGGAGCCCCCAATGAGCAGTTCTTC. Its translation: CASSLLAGAPNEQFF.

In its sample, this clonotype was seen a few times. The CDR3 DNA sequence: TGTGCCAGCTCACCGGGTTTGTCACAGTACTACGAGCAGTACTTC. Protein: CASSPGLSQYYEQYF. The chain links TRBV18 to TRBJ2-7; D call uncertain. From germline, CDR1 is KGHSH and CDR2 LQKENI. The CDR3 extends over 15 amino acids. The V end was cut by 3 bases, the J end by 3 bases, with 15 bases between.

V is TRBV29-1 and J is TRBJ2-3; no reliable D call. Looked up from germline, CDR1 is SQVTM and CDR2 is ANQGSEA. Trimming took off 6 bases at V and 2 bases at J, with 15 bases between the two ends. The CDR3 covers 14 residues. CDR3 nucleotide sequence: TGCAGCGTGCCCATGTGGCCGACCACAGATACGCAGTATTTT. Translation: CSVPMWPTTDTQYF.

Comment on this clonotype: Compared with germline, one end of the junction differs, possibly owing to a read error. The V gene is TRBV5-1, the J gene TRBJ2-1, with 10 bases lining up with TRBD1. Germline V gives CDR1 SGHRS, CDR2 YFSETQ. The CDR3 runs to 15 residues. The CDR3 DNA reads as TGTGCCAGCAGCTCGGGACAGGGGTCCTACAATGAGCAGTTCTTC. This codes for CASSSGQGSYNEQFF. Drawing the rest from reference TRBV5-1 and TRBJ2-1, the complete variable domain is KAGVTQTPRYLIKTRGQQVTLSCSPISGHRSVSWYQQTPGQGLQFLFEYFSETQRNKGNFPGRFSGRQFSNSRSEMNVSTLELGDSALYLCASSSGQGSYNEQFFGPGTRLTVL.

The rearrangement joins TRBV5-5 to TRBJ2-7; D call uncertain. CDR3 size: 15 residues. V gave up 0 bases and J gave up 2 bases, with 12 bases separating them. Looked up from germline, CDR1 is SGHKS and CDR2 is YYEKEE (reference sequence). The CDR3 protein is CASSLALESAYEQYF. The CDR3 region has the DNA TGTGCCAGCAGCTTGGCCCTGGAGAGCGCCTACGAGCAGTACTTC.

The rearrangement uses TRBV5-5 and TRBJ2-1, with 7 nucleotides matching TRBD1. This CDR3 has 17 residues. Germline V gene data show CDR1 as SGHKS and CDR2 as YYEKEE (reference sequence). V trimming: 4 bases; J trimming: 7 bases; junction bases outside the gene matches: 17. The CDR3 region is CASSEATRDSIKNEQFF. In DNA, the CDR3 is TGTGCCAGCAGCGAGGCGACCCGGGACAGTATCAAGAATGAGCAGTTCTTC.